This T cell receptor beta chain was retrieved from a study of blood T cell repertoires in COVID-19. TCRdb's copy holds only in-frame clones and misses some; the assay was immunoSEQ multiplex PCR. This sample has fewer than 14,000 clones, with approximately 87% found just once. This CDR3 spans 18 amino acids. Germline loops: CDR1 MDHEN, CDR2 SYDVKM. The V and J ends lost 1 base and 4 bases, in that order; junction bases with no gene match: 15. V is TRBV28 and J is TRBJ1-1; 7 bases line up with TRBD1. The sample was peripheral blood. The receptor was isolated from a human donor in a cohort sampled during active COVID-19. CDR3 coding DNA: TGTGCCAGCAGTTTATTCTCCGGGCAGGGGGAAGGAGGCACTGAAGCTTTCTTT. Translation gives CASSLFSGQGEGGTEAFF.